A single sample gave rise to the 28 T cell receptor beta chains below, sequenced in a study of T cell responses to AZD1222 COVID-19 vaccine. Produced via immunoSEQ multiplex PCR; TCRdb's table is partial and in-frame only. The sample records approximately 140,000 clones, 80% to 95% being singletons. This specimen consisted of peripheral blood, obtained 28 days after the second AZD1222 dose. The receptors come from an adult who received the AZD1222 COVID-19 vaccine.

The chain has TRBV7-8 and TRBJ1-1; 7 bases agree with TRBD1. Germline-derived CDR1 and CDR2 are SGHVS and FQNEAQ. V trimming: 0 bases; J trimming: 1 base; junction bases outside the gene matches: 8. This CDR3 comprises 17 residues. The CDR3 reads CASSLALTGSGNTEAFF. Here the CDR3 DNA reads TGTGCCAGCAGCTTAGCACTGACAGGGAGTGGGAACACTGAAGCTTTCTTT.

The V and J genes are TRBV11-1 and TRBJ2-5; 7 bases match TRBD1. Germline V lookup: CDR1 SGHAT, CDR2 FQDESV (reference sequence). Unmatched junction bases numbered 13, after V lost 4 bases and J lost 5 bases. The CDR3 has 16 residues. The CDR3: CASSSTSDRVDETQYF. CDR3 nucleotide sequence: TGTGCCAGCAGCTCTACTTCTGACAGGGTAGACGAGACCCAGTACTTC.

V is TRBV12-5 and J is TRBJ2-1; D is unclear. Germline values: CDR1 LGHNT, CDR2 FRNRAP. V gave up 4 bases and J gave up 2 bases, with 0 bases separating them. The CDR3 extends over 11 amino acids. The CDR3 loop reads CASGSYNEQFF. As DNA, the CDR3 is TGTGCTAGTGGTTCCTACAATGAGCAGTTCTTC.

The rearrangement uses TRBV28 and TRBJ1-2; 9 nucleotides align to TRBD1. This CDR3 has 15 residues. CDR1 and CDR2 (germline): MDHEN, SYDVKM. Trimming took 6 bases from V and 4 from J; bases not matched to a gene: 9. The CDR3, as DNA: TGTGCCAGCAGCGCCGCGGGGACAGGGATCTATGGCTACACCTTC. The encoded protein is CASSAAGTGIYGYTF.

The rearrangement links TRBV5-5 to TRBJ1-2; D possibly corresponds to TRBD1 (5 bases). Germline V gene data show CDR1 as SGHKS and CDR2 as YYEKEE (reference sequence). The CDR3 is made up of 15 amino acids. Deletions cut 0 bases from V and 4 bases from J, with 13 bases between. CDR3 in DNA: TGTGCCAGCAGCTTGGTAGGCGGGGCAGTCTATGGCTACACCTTC. Its protein product is CASSLVGGAVYGYTF. The variable domain in full, with the rest retrieved from reference TRBV5-5 and TRBJ1-2, is DAGVTQSPTHLIKTRGQQVTLRCSPISGHKSVSWYQQVLGQGPQFIFQYYEKEERGRGNFPDRFSARQFPNYSSELNVNALLLGDSALYLCASSLVGGAVYGYTFGSGTRLTVV.

This clone has just one count. The V call is TRBV30, the J call TRBJ2-5, with 7 bases matching TRBD2. The CDR3 has 15 residues. Losses at the gene ends were 2 bases for V and 5 bases for J; bases not matched to a gene: 11. CDR1 is GTSNPN, CDR2 SVGIG, per germline (reference sequence). CDR3 coding DNA: TGTGCCTGGAGTCCCCGGCGGGAGCGTTGGGAGACCCAGTACTTC. The encoded protein is CAWSPRRERWETQYF.

CDR3 nucleotide sequence: TGTGCCAGCAGTTTATTGTTGTTGGGGCAGGGCTCCTACAATGAGCAGTTCTTC. Translation gives CASSLLLLGQGSYNEQFF. The rearrangement joins TRBV28 to TRBJ2-1, with a tentative D call TRBD1 (5 bases). Germline values: CDR1 MDHEN, CDR2 SYDVKM. The CDR3 loop spans 18 amino acids. The ends were cut back, 1 base at V and 0 bases at J, with 16 bases in the middle.

This clone was counted only a few times. The chain is built from TRBV5-1 and TRBJ2-1; TRBD2 matches 7 bases. Germline V lookup: CDR1 SGHRS, CDR2 YFSETQ. Unmatched junction bases numbered 4, after V lost 2 bases and J lost 2 bases. The CDR3 spans 15 residues. CDR3 amino acids: CASSFDGGTYNEQFF. The CDR3 DNA is TGCGCCAGCAGCTTTGACGGGGGGACCTACAATGAGCAGTTCTTC.

The chain couples TRBV27 to TRBJ1-1; TRBD1 might be the D (5 bases). Per germline, CDR1 MNHEY and CDR2 SMNVEV (reference sequence). CDR3 size: 15 residues. Trimming pared 4 bases from V and 4 bases from J, leaving 16 bases between. CDR3 in amino acids: CASSSQQAVGTEAFF. DNA for the CDR3: TGTGCCAGCAGTTCTCAACAGGCGGTCGGCACTGAAGCTTTCTTT.

The chain combines TRBV29-1 with TRBJ2-3, with 11 bases matching TRBD1. The CDR3 sequence is 15 residues long. V lost 3 bases, J lost 2 bases, and 4 bases stayed unmatched. The germline V gene has CDR1 SQVTM and CDR2 ANQGSEA. CDR3 sequence reads: CSVDGTGGNTDTQYF. The CDR3 coding sequence is TGCAGCGTTGATGGGACAGGGGGTAACACAGATACGCAGTATTTT.

This rearrangement joins TRBV4-3 to TRBJ1-6; maybe TRBD1 (6 bases). Deletions cut 0 bases from V and 5 bases from J, with 8 bases between. CDR3 length: 15 residues. Germline loops: CDR1 LGHNA, CDR2 YSLEER. The CDR3 region is CASSQDGQNNSPLHF. The CDR3 region has the DNA TGCGCCAGCAGCCAAGACGGACAGAATAATTCACCCCTCCACTTT.

Note on this clone: The identical CDR3 is also encoded by other nucleotide sequences in the sample. CDR3 region: CASSRDRNSPLHF. CDR3 bases: TGTGCCAGCAGCAGGGACAGAAATTCACCCCTCCACTTT. The chain employs TRBV6-5 and TRBJ1-6; 7 bases match TRBD1. From germline, CDR1 is MNHEY and CDR2 SVGAGI. V shed 6 bases, J shed 7 bases, and the junction held 3 bases outside the gene matches. CDR3 size: 13 residues.

The chain has TRBV27 and TRBJ2-1, with 9 bases lining up with TRBD2. This CDR3 region has 14 residues. Germline loops: CDR1 MNHEY, CDR2 SMNVEV (reference sequence). Trimming took 5 bases from V and 9 from J; bases not matched to a gene: 8. This chain's CDR3 is CASSLPETSGEQFF. The CDR3 DNA reads TGTGCCAGCAGTCTGCCCGAGACTAGCGGTGAGCAGTTCTTC.

The chain uses TRBV9 and TRBJ2-5, with 8 positions matching TRBD2. The CDR3 is 16 residues long. Unmatched junction bases numbered 12, after V lost 3 bases and J lost 5 bases. Germline V gives CDR1 SGDLS, CDR2 YYNGEE. The CDR3 DNA reads as TGTGCCAGCAGCGCGGGAGGGGGTCAAGCTGCGGAGACCCAGTACTTC. It is translated as CASSAGGGQAAETQYF. Variable domain in full (rest from reference TRBV9 and TRBJ2-5): DSGVTQTPKHLITATGQRVTLRCSPRSGDLSVYWYQQSLDQGLQFLIQYYNGEERAKGNILERFSAQQFPDLHSELNLSSLELGDSALYFCASSAGGGQAAETQYFGPGTRLLVL.

CDR3 DNA sequence: TGTGCCACCAGTGAAACCGGGACTAGCGGGAGTTTCCTCAACAATGAGCAGTTCTTC. Translated: CATSETGTSGSFLNNEQFF. V usage is TRBV24-1 and J usage is TRBJ2-1, with 14 bases lining up with TRBD2. Germline-derived CDR1 and CDR2 are KGHDR and SFDVKD. The CDR3 sequence is 19 residues long. Trimming took 4 bases from V and 5 from J; bases not matched to a gene: 12.

The chain joins TRBV5-1 to TRBJ2-7; 9 bases line up with TRBD2. With V trimmed by 0 bases and J by 0 bases, 10 bases remained unmatched. CDR1 and CDR2 from the germline V gene are SGHRS and YFSETQ. This CDR3 is built from 18 residues. The CDR3: CASSLGALAGKSSYEQYF. DNA for the CDR3: TGCGCCAGCAGCTTGGGCGCTCTAGCGGGGAAAAGCTCCTACGAGCAGTACTTC.

This chain uses TRBV5-1 with TRBJ1-1; possibly TRBD1 for D (5 bases). Germline V gene sequence: CDR1 SGHRS, CDR2 YFSETQ. With 4 bases removed from V and 4 bases from J, the gap between germline ends came to 14 bases. CDR3 size: 14 residues. For the CDR3, the DNA is TGCGCCAGCAGCCTCTTGCAGGGTGGCACTGAAGCTTTCTTT. Its translation is CASSLLQGGTEAFF.

The chain couples TRBV2 to TRBJ1-1; the match to TRBD1 covers 10 bases. CDR3 length: 19 residues. Losses at the gene ends were 5 bases for V and 0 bases for J; bases not matched to a gene: 15. The germline gives CDR1 SNHLY, CDR2 FYNNEI. For the CDR3, the DNA is TGTGCCAGCAGTCTCCAGCCGGGACAGGGGAAGCCATTGAACACTGAAGCTTTCTTT. It is translated as CASSLQPGQGKPLNTEAFF.

The rearrangement joins TRBV18 to TRBJ1-1; D might be TRBD1 (6 bases). CDR1 and CDR2 (germline): KGHSH, LQKENI. The CDR3 has 15 amino acids. V dropped 0 bases and J dropped 4 bases, with 12 bases sitting between them. The CDR3 nucleotides read TGTGCCAGCTCACCACCGGACAGAGGGGGCACTGAAGCTTTCTTT. Translated, it gives CASSPPDRGGTEAFF.

The rearrangement links TRBV7-9 to TRBJ1-5; 11 bases map to TRBD1. The CDR3 is made up of 15 amino acids. The V gene end was trimmed by 5 bases and the J gene end by 6 bases; junction bases not matched to a gene: 6. Germline V gene data show CDR1 as SEHNR and CDR2 as FQNEAQ (reference sequence). The CDR3 sequence: CASSRYGTGGQPQHF. The CDR3 DNA reads TGTGCCAGCAGCCGATACGGGACAGGGGGTCAGCCCCAGCATTTT. Full variable domain (rest looked up from reference TRBV7-9 and TRBJ1-5): DTGVSQNPRHKITKRGQNVTFRCDPISEHNRLYWYRQTLGQGPEFLTYFQNEAQLEKSRLLSDRFSAERPKGSFSTLEIQRTEQGDSAMYLCASSRYGTGGQPQHFGDGTRLSIL.

The chain couples TRBV18 to TRBJ2-7, with 9 positions matching TRBD2. Germline values: CDR1 KGHSH, CDR2 LQKENI. This CDR3 has 15 residues. The V gene end was trimmed by 0 bases and the J gene end by 5 bases; junction bases not matched to a gene: 5. This CDR3 is CASSPPSGRGDEQYF. DNA of the CDR3: TGTGCCAGCTCACCACCTAGCGGGAGAGGCGACGAGCAGTACTTC.

This clone was recorded once. V and J are TRBV9 and TRBJ2-1, with unresolved D. Germline V gives CDR1 SGDLS, CDR2 YYNGEE. V dropped 3 bases and J dropped 5 bases, with 6 bases sitting between them. This CDR3 region has 12 residues. CDR3 protein: CASSAEDNEQFF. CDR3 nucleotides: TGTGCCAGCAGCGCGGAAGACAATGAGCAGTTCTTC. Combining the CDR3 with reference TRBV9 and TRBJ2-1 gives the whole variable domain DSGVTQTPKHLITATGQRVTLRCSPRSGDLSVYWYQQSLDQGLQFLIQYYNGEERAKGNILERFSAQQFPDLHSELNLSSLELGDSALYFCASSAEDNEQFFGPGTRLTVL.

The gene calls are TRBV27 and TRBJ1-6; D ambiguous. The V and J ends lost 8 bases and 3 bases respectively, with 14 bases between them. The length of the CDR3 is 15 residues. Germline values: CDR1 MNHEY, CDR2 SMNVEV (reference sequence). The CDR3 is CASVSTLIYNSPLHF. DNA for the CDR3: TGTGCCAGCGTATCGACACTGATCTATAATTCACCCCTCCACTTT.

This clone came up a few times. The CDR3 sequence is CASGDWESSYEQYF. CDR3 nucleotide sequence: TGTGCCAGTGGTGACTGGGAAAGCTCCTACGAGCAGTACTTC. The chain uses TRBV11-1 and TRBJ2-7; D uncertain. CDR1 is SGHAT, CDR2 FQDESV, per germline (reference sequence). CDR3 length equals 14 residues. Trimming cost V 9 bases and J 0 bases, with 15 bases left between them.

CDR3 protein: CASSVGLALNNEQFF. CDR3 coding DNA: TGTGCCAGCAGCGTCGGACTAGCGCTTAACAATGAGCAGTTCTTC. The chain carries TRBV7-2 and TRBJ2-1; 9 nucleotides agree with TRBD2. The V segment lost 5 bases and the J segment 5 bases; nucleotides outside the gene matches: 7. Germline CDR1 and CDR2: SGHTA and FQGNSA. The CDR3 extends over 15 amino acids.

The CDR3 DNA is TGTGCCAGCAGGAGATCCGGGACAGGGAGAGGATACGAGCAGTACTTC. It yields the protein CASRRSGTGRGYEQYF. The chain has TRBV6-8 and TRBJ2-7; TRBD1 agrees at 9 bases. Germline CDR1 is MNHGY and CDR2 is SAAAGT. After removal of 6 bases from V and 4 bases from J, the junction contained 13 bases not matched to a gene. The CDR3 length is 16 residues.

The chain uses TRBV7-2 and TRBJ2-1; D is unresolved. Germline values: CDR1 SGHTA, CDR2 FQGNSA. Trimming removed 5 bases from V and 4 bases from J, with 9 bases in between. The CDR3 totals 13 residues. CDR3 in DNA: TGTGCCAGCAGCAAGTGGGGTTACAATGAGCAGTTCTTC. As protein: CASSKWGYNEQFF.

CDR3 DNA: TGTGCCAGCAGCTTAGCGGCCGGTGCTGGCTACACCTTC. As protein: CASSLAAGAGYTF. The rearrangement uses TRBV11-3 and TRBJ1-2; no definite D call. Trimming removed 1 base at V and 7 bases at J, with 10 bases between. The CDR3 contains 13 residues. Germline lookup yields CDR1 SGHNT and CDR2 YENEEA.